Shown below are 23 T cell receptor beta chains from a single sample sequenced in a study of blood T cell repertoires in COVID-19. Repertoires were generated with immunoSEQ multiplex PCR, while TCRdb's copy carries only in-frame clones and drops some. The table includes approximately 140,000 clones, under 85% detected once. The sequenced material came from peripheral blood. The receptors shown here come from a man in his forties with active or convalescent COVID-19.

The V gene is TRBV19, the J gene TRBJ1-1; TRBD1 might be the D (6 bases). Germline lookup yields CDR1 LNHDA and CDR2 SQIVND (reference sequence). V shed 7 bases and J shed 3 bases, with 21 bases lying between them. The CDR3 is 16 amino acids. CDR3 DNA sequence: TGTGCCAGTATCCCCACAGGGCTCGGGGTCCACACTGAAGCTTTCTTT. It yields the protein CASIPTGLGVHTEAFF.

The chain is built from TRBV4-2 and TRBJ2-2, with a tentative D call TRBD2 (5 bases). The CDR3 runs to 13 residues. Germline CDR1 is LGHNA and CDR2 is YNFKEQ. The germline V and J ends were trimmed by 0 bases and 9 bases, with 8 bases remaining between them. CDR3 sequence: CASSQDEGRELFF. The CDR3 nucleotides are TGTGCCAGCAGCCAAGATGAGGGCCGGGAGCTGTTTTTT.

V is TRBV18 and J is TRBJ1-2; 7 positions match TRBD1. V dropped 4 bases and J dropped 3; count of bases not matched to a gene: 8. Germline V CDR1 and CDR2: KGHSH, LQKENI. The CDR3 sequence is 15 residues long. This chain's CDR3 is CASSLRTGLDYGYTF. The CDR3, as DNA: TGTGCCAGCTCACTACGGACAGGCCTCGACTATGGCTACACCTTC.

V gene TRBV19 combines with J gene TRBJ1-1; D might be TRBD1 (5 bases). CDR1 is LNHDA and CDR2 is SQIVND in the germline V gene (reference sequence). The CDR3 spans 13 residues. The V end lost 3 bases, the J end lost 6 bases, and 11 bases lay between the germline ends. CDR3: CASSIRGSPEAFF. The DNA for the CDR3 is TGTGCCAGTAGTATTAGGGGCAGTCCTGAAGCTTTCTTT.

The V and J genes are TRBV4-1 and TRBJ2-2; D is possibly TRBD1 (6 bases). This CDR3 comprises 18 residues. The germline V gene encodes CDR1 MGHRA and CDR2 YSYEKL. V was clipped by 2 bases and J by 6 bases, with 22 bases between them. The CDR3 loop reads CASSQSLTRDIGAGELFF. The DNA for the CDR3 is TGCGCCAGCAGCCAAAGCCTGACCCGGGACATAGGGGCCGGGGAGCTGTTTTTT.

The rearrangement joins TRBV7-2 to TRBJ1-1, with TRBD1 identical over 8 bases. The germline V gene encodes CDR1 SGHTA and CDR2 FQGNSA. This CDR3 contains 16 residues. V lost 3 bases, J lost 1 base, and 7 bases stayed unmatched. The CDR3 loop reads CASSFQGQAENTEAFF. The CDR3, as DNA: TGTGCCAGCAGCTTCCAGGGACAGGCCGAGAACACTGAAGCTTTCTTT.

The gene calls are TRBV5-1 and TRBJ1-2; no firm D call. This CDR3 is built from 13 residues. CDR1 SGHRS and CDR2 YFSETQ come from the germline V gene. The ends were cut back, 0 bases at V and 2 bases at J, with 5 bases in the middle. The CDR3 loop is CASSLGQNYGYTF. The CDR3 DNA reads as TGCGCCAGCAGCTTGGGACAAAACTATGGCTACACCTTC.

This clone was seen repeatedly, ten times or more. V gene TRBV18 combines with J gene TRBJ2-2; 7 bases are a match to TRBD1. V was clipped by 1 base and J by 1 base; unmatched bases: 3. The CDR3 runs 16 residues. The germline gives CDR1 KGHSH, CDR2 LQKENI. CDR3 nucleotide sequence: TGTGCCAGCTCACCACAGGGGGCGCGGAACACCGGGGAGCTGTTTTTT. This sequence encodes CASSPQGARNTGELFF.

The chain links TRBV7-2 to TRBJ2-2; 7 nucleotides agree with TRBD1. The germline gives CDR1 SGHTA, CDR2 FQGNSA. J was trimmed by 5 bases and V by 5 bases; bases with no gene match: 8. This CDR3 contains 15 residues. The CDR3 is CASSPRQGGTGELFF. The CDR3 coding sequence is TGTGCCAGCAGCCCCCGACAGGGCGGAACCGGGGAGCTGTTTTTT.

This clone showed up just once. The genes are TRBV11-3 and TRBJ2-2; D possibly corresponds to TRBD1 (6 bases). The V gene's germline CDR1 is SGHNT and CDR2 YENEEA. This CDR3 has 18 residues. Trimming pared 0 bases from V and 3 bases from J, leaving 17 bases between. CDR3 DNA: TGTGCCAGCAGCTTAGATTCAGTTCAGGGGATTTACACCGGGGAGCTGTTTTTT. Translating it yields CASSLDSVQGIYTGELFF.

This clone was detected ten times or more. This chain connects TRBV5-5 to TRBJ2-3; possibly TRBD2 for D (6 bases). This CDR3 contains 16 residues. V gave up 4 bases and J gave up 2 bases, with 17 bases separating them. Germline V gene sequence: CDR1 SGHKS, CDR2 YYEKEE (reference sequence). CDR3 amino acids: CASSPLGGMITDTQYF. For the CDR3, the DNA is TGTGCCAGCAGCCCCTTGGGAGGCATGATCACAGATACGCAGTATTTT.

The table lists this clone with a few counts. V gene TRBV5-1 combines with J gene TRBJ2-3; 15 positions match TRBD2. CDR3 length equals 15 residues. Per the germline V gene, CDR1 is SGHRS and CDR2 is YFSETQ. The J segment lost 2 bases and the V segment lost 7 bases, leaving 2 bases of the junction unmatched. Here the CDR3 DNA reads TGCGCCAGCGGGACTAGCGGGGGGTTCACAGATACGCAGTATTTT. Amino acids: CASGTSGGFTDTQYF.

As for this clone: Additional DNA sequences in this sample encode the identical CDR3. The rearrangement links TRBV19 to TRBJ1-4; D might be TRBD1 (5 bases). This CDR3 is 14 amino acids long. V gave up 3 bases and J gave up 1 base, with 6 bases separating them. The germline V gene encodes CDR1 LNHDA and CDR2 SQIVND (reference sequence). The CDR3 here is CASSIQGTNEKLFF. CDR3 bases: TGTGCCAGTAGTATCCAGGGAACTAATGAAAAACTGTTTTTT.

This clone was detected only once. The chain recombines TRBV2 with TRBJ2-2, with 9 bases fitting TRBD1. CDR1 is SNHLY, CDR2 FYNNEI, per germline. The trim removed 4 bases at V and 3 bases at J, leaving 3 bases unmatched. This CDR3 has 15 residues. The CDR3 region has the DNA TGTGCCAGCAGTGCCACAGGGGGCGACACCGGGGAGCTGTTTTTT. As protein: CASSATGGDTGELFF.

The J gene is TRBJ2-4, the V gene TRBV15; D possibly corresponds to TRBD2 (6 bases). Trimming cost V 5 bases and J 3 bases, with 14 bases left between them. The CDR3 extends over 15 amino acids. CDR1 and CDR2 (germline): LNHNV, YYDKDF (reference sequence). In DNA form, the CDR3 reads TGTGCCACCAGCGGCGGGGACTCTAACAAAAACATTCAGTACTTC. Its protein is CATSGGDSNKNIQYF.

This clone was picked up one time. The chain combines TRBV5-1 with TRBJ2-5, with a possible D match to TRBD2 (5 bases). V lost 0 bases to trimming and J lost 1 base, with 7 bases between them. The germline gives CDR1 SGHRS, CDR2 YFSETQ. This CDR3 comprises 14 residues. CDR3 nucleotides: TGCGCCAGCAGCTTGGGACTATCCCAAGAGACCCAGTACTTC. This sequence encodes CASSLGLSQETQYF.

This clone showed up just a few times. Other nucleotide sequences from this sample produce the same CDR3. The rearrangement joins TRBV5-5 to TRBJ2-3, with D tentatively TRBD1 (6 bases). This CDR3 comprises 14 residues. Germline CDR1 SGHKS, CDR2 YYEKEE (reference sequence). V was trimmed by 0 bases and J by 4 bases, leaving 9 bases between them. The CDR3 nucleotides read TGTGCCAGCAGCTTGGAGGGGGTAGCAGATACGCAGTATTTT. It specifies CASSLEGVADTQYF.

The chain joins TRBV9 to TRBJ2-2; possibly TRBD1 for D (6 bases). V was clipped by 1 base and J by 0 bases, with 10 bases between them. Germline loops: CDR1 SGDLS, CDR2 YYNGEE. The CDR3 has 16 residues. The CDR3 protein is CASSVRGGANTGELFF. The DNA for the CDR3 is TGTGCCAGCAGCGTACGTGGGGGCGCGAACACCGGGGAGCTGTTTTTT.

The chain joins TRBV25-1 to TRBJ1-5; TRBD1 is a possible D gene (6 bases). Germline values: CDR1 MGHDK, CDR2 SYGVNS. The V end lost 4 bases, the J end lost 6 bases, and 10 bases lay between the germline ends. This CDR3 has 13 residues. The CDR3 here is CASSGQGLQPQHF. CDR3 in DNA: TGTGCCAGCAGTGGGCAGGGGCTTCAGCCCCAGCATTTT.

CDR3 in amino acids: CASSFDSSNQPQHF. CDR3 in DNA: TGTGCCAGCAGCTTCGACAGTAGCAATCAGCCCCAGCATTTT. The chain combines TRBV7-9 with TRBJ1-5, with D possibly being TRBD1 (5 bases). Per the germline V gene, CDR1 is SEHNR and CDR2 is FQNEAQ (reference sequence). V was clipped by 3 bases and J by 0 bases, with 6 bases between them. The CDR3 loop spans 14 amino acids.

The CDR3 DNA sequence: TGCGCCAGCAGCCCGAATACAGGGTCGGGCGAGCAGTACTTC. It is translated as CASSPNTGSGEQYF. V is TRBV4-3 and J is TRBJ2-7, with D possibly TRBD1 on 6 matching bases. The germline V gene has CDR1 LGHNA and CDR2 YSLEER. V dropped 4 bases and J dropped 6 bases, with 16 bases sitting between them. This CDR3 is built from 14 residues.

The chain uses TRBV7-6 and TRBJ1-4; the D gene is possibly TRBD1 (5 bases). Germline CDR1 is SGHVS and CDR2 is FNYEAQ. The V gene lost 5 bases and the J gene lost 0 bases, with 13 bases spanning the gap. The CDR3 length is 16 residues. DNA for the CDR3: TGTGCCAGCAGCCCTAGGGGAGGTCCAACTAATGAAAAACTGTTTTTT. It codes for CASSPRGGPTNEKLFF.

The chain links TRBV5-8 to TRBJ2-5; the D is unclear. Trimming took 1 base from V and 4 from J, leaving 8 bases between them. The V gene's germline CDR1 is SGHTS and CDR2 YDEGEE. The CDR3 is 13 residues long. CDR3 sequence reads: CASSLTGPETQYF. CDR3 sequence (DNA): TGTGCCAGCAGCTTGACTGGGCCAGAGACCCAGTACTTC.